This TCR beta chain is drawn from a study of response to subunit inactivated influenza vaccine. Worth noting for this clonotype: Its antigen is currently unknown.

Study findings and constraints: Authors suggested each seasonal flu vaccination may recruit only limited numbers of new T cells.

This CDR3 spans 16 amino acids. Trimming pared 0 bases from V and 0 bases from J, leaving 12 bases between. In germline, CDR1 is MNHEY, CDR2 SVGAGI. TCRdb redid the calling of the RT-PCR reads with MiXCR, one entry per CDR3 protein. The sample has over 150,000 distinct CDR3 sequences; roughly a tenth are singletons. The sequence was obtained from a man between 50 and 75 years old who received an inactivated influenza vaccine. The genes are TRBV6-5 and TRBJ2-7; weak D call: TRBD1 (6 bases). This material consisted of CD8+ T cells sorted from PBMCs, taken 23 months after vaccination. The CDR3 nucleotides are TGTGCCAGCAGTTACTCGGGGACATCTACCTCCTACGAGCAGTACTTC. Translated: CASSYSGTSTSYEQYF.